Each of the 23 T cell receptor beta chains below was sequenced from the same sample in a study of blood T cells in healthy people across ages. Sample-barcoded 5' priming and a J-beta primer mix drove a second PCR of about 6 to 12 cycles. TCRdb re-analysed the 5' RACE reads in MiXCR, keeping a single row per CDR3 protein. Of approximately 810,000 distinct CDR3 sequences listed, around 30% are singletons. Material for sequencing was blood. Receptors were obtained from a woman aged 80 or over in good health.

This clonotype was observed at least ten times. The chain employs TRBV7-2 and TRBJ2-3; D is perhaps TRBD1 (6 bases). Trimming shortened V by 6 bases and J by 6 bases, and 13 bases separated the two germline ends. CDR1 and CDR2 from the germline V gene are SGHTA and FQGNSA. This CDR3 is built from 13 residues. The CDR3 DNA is TGTGCCAGCAGTAGAGACAGGCCCGATACGCAGTATTTT. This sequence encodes CASSRDRPDTQYF.

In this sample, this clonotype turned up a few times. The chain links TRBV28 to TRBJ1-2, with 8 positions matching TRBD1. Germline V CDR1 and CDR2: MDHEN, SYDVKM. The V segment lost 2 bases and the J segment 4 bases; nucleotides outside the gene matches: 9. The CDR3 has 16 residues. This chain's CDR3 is CASSLRGQDLIYGYTF. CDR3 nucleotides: TGTGCCAGCAGTTTACGGGGACAGGACCTTATCTATGGCTACACCTTC.

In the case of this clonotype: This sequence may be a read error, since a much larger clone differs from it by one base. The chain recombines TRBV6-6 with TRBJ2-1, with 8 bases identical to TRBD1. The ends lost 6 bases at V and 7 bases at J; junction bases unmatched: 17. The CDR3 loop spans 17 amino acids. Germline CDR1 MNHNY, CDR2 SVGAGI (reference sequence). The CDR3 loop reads CASSSSGAGGSRNEQFF. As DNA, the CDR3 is TGTGCCAGCAGCTCCTCGGGGGCAGGGGGCTCCAGGAATGAGCAGTTCTTC.

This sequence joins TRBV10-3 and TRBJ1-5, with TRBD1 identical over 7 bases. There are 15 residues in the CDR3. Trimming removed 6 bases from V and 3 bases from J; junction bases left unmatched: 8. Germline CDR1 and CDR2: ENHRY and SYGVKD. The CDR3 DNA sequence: TGTGCCATCAGCGAACGACAGGGTGACAATCAGCCCCAGCATTTT. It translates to CAISERQGDNQPQHF.

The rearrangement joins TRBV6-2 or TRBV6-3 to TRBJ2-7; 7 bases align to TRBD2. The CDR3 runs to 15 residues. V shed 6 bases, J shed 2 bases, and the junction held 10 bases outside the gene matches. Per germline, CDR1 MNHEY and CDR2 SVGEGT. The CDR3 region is CASSPRLAMTYEQYF. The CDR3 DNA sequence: TGTGCCAGCAGCCCTCGACTAGCCATGACCTACGAGCAGTACTTC.

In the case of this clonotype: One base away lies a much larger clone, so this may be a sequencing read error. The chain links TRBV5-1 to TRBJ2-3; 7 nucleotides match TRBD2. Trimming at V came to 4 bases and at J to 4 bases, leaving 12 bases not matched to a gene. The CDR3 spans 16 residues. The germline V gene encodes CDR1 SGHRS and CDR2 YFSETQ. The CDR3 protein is CASSGRGGTSADTQYF. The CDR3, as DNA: TGCGCCAGCAGCGGCCGCGGGGGAACTAGCGCAGATACGCAGTATTTT. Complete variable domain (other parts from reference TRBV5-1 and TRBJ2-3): KAGVTQTPRYLIKTRGQQVTLSCSPISGHRSVSWYQQTPGQGLQFLFEYFSETQRNKGNFPGRFSGRQFSNSRSEMNVSTLELGDSALYLCASSGRGGTSADTQYFGPGTRLTVL.

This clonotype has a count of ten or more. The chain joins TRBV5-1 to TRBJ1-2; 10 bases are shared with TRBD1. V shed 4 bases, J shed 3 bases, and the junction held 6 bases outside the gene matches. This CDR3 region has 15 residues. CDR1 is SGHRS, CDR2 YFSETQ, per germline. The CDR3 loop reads CASSPVGQGHYGYTF. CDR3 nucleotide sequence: TGCGCCAGCAGCCCGGTGGGACAGGGGCACTATGGCTACACCTTC.

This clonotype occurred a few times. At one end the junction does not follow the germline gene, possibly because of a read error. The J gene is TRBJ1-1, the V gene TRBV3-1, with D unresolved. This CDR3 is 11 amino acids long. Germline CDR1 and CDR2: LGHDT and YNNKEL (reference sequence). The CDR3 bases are TGTGCCAGCAGGCAAGCTGCTGAAGCTTTCTTT. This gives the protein CASRQAAEAFF.

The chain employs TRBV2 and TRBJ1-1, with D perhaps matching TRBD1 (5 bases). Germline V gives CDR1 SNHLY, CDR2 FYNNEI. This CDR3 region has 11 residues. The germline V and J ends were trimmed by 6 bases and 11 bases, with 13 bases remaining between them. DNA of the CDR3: TGTGCCAGCAGCTGGATGGGGGGTGCTTTCTTT. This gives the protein CASSWMGGAFF.

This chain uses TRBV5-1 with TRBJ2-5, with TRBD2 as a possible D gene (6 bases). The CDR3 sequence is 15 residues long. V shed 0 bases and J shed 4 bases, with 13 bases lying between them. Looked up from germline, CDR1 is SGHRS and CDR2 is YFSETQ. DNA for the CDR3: TGCGCCAGCAGCTTGGTGCTACGGGGGTCAGAGACCCAGTACTTC. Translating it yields CASSLVLRGSETQYF.

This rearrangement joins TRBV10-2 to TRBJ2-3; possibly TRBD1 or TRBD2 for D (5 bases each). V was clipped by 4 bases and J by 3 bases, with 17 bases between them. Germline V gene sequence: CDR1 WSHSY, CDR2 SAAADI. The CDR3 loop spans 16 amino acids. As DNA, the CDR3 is TGCGCCAGCAGTGGCCCCCGGGACCCCAGGACAGATACGCAGTATTTT. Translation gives CASSGPRDPRTDTQYF.

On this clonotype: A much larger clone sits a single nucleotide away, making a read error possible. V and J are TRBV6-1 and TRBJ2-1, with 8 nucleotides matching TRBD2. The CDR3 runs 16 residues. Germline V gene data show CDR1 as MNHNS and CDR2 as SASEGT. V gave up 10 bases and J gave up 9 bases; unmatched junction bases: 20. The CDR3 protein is CATRAQLAEGRGEQFF. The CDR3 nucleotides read TGTGCCACCAGAGCCCAACTAGCGGAGGGCCGAGGTGAGCAGTTCTTC.

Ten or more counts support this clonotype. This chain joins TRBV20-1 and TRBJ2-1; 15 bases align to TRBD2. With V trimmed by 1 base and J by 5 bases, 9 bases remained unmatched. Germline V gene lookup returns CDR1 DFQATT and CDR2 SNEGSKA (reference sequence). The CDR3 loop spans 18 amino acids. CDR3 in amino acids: CSARGTGTSGGPDNEQFF. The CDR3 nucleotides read TGCAGTGCTAGAGGGACCGGGACTAGCGGGGGGCCAGACAATGAGCAGTTCTTC.

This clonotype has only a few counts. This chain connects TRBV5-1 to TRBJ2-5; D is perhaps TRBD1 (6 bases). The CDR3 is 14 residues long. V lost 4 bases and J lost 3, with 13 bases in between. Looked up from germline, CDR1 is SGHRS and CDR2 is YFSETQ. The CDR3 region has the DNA TGCGCCAGCAGCCCGGGACACGGAAAAGAGACCCAGTACTTC. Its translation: CASSPGHGKETQYF.

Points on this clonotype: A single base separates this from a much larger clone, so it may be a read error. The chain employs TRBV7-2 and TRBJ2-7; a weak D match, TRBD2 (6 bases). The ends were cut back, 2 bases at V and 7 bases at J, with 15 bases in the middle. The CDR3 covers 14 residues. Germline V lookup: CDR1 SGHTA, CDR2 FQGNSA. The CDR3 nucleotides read TGTGCCAGCAGCTTAATGGGACTCAACAATGAGCAGTACTTC. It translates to CASSLMGLNNEQYF.

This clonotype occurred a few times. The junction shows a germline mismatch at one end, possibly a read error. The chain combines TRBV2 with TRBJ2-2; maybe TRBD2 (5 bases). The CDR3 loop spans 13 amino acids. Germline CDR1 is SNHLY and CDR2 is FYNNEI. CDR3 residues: CASAVSNTGERFF. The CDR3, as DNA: TGTGCCAGCGCGGTCTCGAACACCGGGGAGCGGTTTTTT.

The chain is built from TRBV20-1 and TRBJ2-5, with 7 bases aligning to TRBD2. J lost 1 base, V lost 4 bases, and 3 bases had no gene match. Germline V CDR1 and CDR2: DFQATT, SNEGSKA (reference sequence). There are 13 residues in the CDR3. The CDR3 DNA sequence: TGCAGTGCTACTAGCGGCACCCAAGAGACCCAGTACTTC. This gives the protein CSATSGTQETQYF.

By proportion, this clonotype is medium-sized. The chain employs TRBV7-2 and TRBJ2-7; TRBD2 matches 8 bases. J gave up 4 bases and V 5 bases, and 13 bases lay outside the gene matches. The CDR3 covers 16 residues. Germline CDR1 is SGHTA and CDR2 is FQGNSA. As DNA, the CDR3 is TGTGCCAGCAGCCAGCCGAGGCGGGGGGAACTATACGAGCAGTACTTC. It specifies CASSQPRRGELYEQYF.

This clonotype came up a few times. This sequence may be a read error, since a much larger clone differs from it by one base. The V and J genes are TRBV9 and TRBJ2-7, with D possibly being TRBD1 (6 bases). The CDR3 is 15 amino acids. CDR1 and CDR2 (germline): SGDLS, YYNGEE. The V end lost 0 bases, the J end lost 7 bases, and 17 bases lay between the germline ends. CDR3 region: CASSVGQGRYNEQYF. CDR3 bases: TGTGCCAGCAGCGTAGGTCAGGGGCGTTACAATGAGCAGTACTTC.

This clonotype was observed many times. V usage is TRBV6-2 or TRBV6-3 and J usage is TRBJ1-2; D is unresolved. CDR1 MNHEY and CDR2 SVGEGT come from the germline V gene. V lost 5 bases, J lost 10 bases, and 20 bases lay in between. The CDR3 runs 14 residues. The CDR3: CASSPYAVTVDYTF. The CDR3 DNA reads TGTGCCAGCAGTCCATATGCCGTAACCGTGGACTACACCTTC.

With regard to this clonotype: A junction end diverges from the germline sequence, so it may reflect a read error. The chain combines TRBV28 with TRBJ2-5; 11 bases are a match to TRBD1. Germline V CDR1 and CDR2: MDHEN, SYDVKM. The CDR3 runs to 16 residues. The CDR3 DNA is TGTGCCGGCAGTTTAGGCGGACAGGGGGCTCGGGAGACCCAGTACTTC. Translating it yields CAGSLGGQGARETQYF. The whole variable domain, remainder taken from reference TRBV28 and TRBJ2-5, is DVKVTQSSRYLVKRTGEKVFLECVQDMDHENMFWYRQDPGLGLRLIYFSYDVKMKEKGDIPEGYSVSREKKERFSLILESASTNQTSMYLCAGSLGGQGARETQYFGPGTRLLVL.

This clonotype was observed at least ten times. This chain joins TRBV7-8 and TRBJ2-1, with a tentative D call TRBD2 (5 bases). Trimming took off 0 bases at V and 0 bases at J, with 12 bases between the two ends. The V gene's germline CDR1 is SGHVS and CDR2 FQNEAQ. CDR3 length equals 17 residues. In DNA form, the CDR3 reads TGTGCCAGCAGCTTAGCGTTAAGCGGTAGCTCCTACAATGAGCAGTTCTTC. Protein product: CASSLALSGSSYNEQFF. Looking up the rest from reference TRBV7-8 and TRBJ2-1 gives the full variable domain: GAGVSQSPRYKVAKRGQDVALRCDPISGHVSLFWYQQALGQGPEFLTYFQNEAQLDKSGLPSDRFFAERPEGSVSTLKIQRTQQEDSAVYLCASSLALSGSSYNEQFFGPGTRLTVL.

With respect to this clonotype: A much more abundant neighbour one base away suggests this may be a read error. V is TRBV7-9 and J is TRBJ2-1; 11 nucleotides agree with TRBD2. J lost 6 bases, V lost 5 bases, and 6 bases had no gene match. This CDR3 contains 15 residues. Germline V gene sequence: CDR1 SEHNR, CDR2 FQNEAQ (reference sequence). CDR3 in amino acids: CASSALAGDSNEQFF. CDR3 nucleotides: TGTGCCAGCAGCGCACTAGCGGGGGACTCCAATGAGCAGTTCTTC.